Sequencing of this TCR beta chain was carried out in a study of T-cell reconstitution after alpha-beta-depleted transplantation in children. This clonotype was recorded many times. This CDR3 region has 15 residues. Germline V gene lookup returns CDR1 SGHAT and CDR2 FQNNGV. V dropped 5 bases and J dropped 4; count of bases not matched to a gene: 7. Unique molecular identifiers were used in preparing the TCRbeta library. TCRdb re-analysed the PCR reads in MiXCR, keeping a single row per CDR3 protein. The sample carries about 7,700 distinct CDR3 sequences, approximately 12% recorded once. This sample comprised PBMCs, mostly from graft donor cells, obtained 60 days after TCRalphabeta/CD19-depleted stem cell transplant. This chain joins TRBV11-2 and TRBJ2-7; 11 bases fit TRBD2. The sequence was collected from a patient aged 2 to 9 who had a stem cell transplant for inherited bone marrow failure, so the T cells may come from the graft donor. As DNA, the CDR3 is TGTGCCAGCAGCCCCCGCGGACTAGCGGGTTACGAGCAGTACTTC. Translating it yields CASSPRGLAGYEQYF.